This T cell receptor (beta chain) emerged from a study of blood T cell repertoires in COVID-19. Study context: PBMCs, B-cell-depleted T cells, or T cells provided the cDNA or gDNA that made up the material.

TCRdb's copy holds only in-frame clones and misses some; the assay was immunoSEQ multiplex PCR. This sample has hundreds of thousands of clones, with under 90% found just once. This CDR3 contains 14 residues. Trimming took 2 bases from V and 5 from J, leaving 12 bases between them. Germline-derived CDR1 and CDR2 are SGHNT and YYREEE (reference sequence). The table lists this clone with a few counts. V is TRBV5-4 and J is TRBJ2-3, with unresolved D. The TCR originated in a man younger than 45 who had recovered from COVID-19. Material for sequencing was PBMCs or T cells enriched from blood (not recorded which). The CDR3 sequence: CASSFSSDRDTQYF. The CDR3 region has the DNA TGTGCCAGCAGCTTTAGTAGTGATAGAGATACGCAGTATTTT.